The rows below give T cell receptor beta chains drawn from one sample of a study of read filtering for tumor transcriptome and immune sequencing. TCRdb independently ran MiXCR on the reads; one entry per CDR3 protein. The table shows tens of thousands of distinct CDR3 sequences, with less than 20% occurring only once. The sequenced material came from a population of CD138-negative cells sorted from bone marrow. The receptors were gathered from a donor older than 35 with multiple myeloma. Each CDR3 is given with its conserved first and last residue. D genes are given only for firm matches. Clone size is given for some rows only: seen once, a few or many times, or a class if the clone is expanded.

j_call,d_call,v_call,clone_size,cdr3_aa,cdr3_nt
TRBJ2-3,TRBD1,TRBV7-3,many,CASSAPQGLVADTQYF,TGTGCCAGCAGCGCGCCACAGGGGTTAGTCGCAGATACGCAGTATTTT
TRBJ1-1,NA,TRBV3-1,NA,CASSLEPQGTGAFF,TGTGCCAGCAGCCTTGAGCCCCAGGGGACTGGAGCTTTCTTT
TRBJ2-1,NA,TRBV7-9,many,CASSGGIYNEQFF,TGTGCCAGCAGTGGGGGAATCTACAATGAGCAGTTCTTC
TRBJ2-3,TRBD2,TRBV5-4,few,CASGTSPDTQYF,TGTGCCAGCGGGACTAGCCCAGATACGCAGTATTTT
TRBJ1-5,NA,TRBV28,many,CASSHRRGNSNQPQHF,TGTGCCAGCAGCCACCGGCGAGGGAATAGCAATCAGCCCCAGCATTTT
TRBJ2-1,TRBD2,TRBV28,few,CASSIGTSESAEQFF,TGTGCCAGCAGTATCGGGACTAGCGAGTCCGCTGAGCAGTTCTTC
TRBJ1-1,TRBD1,TRBV20-1,few,CSASYSQGASLNTEAFF,TGCAGTGCTAGTTATAGCCAGGGGGCGAGTCTGAACACTGAAGCTTTCTTT
TRBJ2-7,NA,TRBV6-6,many,CASSSRPDYEQYF,TGTGCCAGCAGCTCAAGACCAGACTACGAGCAGTACTTC
TRBJ2-1,TRBD2,TRBV20-1,large,CSAVRPGLAGVNEQFF,TGCAGTGCCGTCCGCCCCGGACTAGCGGGAGTTAATGAGCAGTTCTTC
TRBJ2-5,TRBD2,TRBV6-2/TRBV6-3,many,CASSGLALETQYF,TGTGCCAGCAGCGGACTAGCCTTGGAGACCCAGTACTTC
TRBJ2-1,NA,TRBV11-1,many,CASSLSQGSGEQFF,TGTGCCAGCAGCTTATCCCAAGGGAGCGGGGAGCAGTTCTTC
TRBJ2-1,NA,TRBV12-3/TRBV12-4,many,CASSSTTPGGGYNEQFF,TGTGCCAGCAGTTCTACGACCCCGGGGGGCGGGTACAATGAGCAGTTCTTC
TRBJ2-5,TRBD1,TRBV28,many,CATQGQTPKTQYF,TGTGCCACCCAGGGACAGACTCCGAAGACCCAGTACTTC
TRBJ2-6,NA,TRBV28,many,CASSLAGVTGANVLTF,TGTGCCAGCAGTTTGGCAGGGGTAACTGGGGCCAACGTCCTGACTTTC
TRBJ2-2,NA,TRBV5-1,NA,CATTGGNTGELFF,TGCGCCACCACCGGGGGAAACACCGGGGAGCTGTTTTTT
TRBJ2-3,NA,TRBV11-2,many,CASSLATDTQYF,TGTGCCAGCAGCTTAGCGACAGATACGCAGTATTTT
TRBJ1-2,TRBD1,TRBV30,NA,CAWSLQGYGYTF,TGTGCCTGGAGCCTACAGGGGTATGGCTACACCTTC
TRBJ1-1,TRBD1,TRBV12-3/TRBV12-4,NA,CASSYQTGGAFF,TGTGCCAGCAGTTACCAGACAGGGGGAGCTTTCTTT
TRBJ2-3,NA,TRBV20-1,many,CSARPSTDTQYF,TGCAGTGCTAGACCTTCCACAGATACGCAGTATTTT
TRBJ2-1,NA,TRBV7-6,NA,CASSTTFSSYNEQFF,TGTGCCAGCAGCACCACGTTCAGCTCCTACAATGAGCAGTTCTTC
TRBJ2-7,TRBD2,TRBV5-1,many,CASRSTPGLEAYEQYF,TGCGCCAGCCGATCCACGCCGGGACTAGAGGCCTACGAGCAGTACTTC
TRBJ2-7,TRBD2,TRBV7-9,many,CASTAGDGTYEQYF,TGTGCCAGCACCGCGGGGGACGGGACCTACGAGCAGTACTTC
TRBJ2-7,NA,TRBV20-1,medium-sized,CSAREGATYEQYF,TGCAGTGCTAGGGAGGGAGCAACCTACGAGCAGTACTTC
TRBJ2-5,NA,TRBV7-9,NA,CASAPRGWPRGQETQYF,TGTGCCAGCGCCCCTCGGGGGTGGCCTCGGGGTCAAGAGACCCAGTACTTC
TRBJ1-1,NA,TRBV11-2,many,CASSLDRVRVIPNTEAFF,TGTGCCAGCAGCTTAGATCGGGTCAGGGTAATACCGAACACTGAAGCTTTCTTT
TRBJ2-1,NA,TRBV7-9,NA,CASSPNREGFF,TGTGCCAGCAGCCCTAACAGGGAGGGGTTCTTC
TRBJ2-5,TRBD2,TRBV18,NA,CASSPPRGRAQETQYF,TGTGCCAGCTCACCACCAAGAGGGAGGGCCCAAGAGACCCAGTACTTC
TRBJ1-6,TRBD1,TRBV19,many,CASSSGTGGFWSSYNSPLHF,TGTGCCAGTAGTTCCGGGACAGGGGGCTTTTGGAGCTCCTATAATTCACCCCTCCACTTT
TRBJ2-1,NA,TRBV14,many,CASSLSLSYNEQFF,TGTGCCAGCAGCCTTAGCCTCTCCTACAATGAGCAGTTCTTC
TRBJ1-4,NA,TRBV20-1,NA,CSARVPGQWDEKLFF,TGCAGTGCTAGAGTACCGGGACAATGGGACGAAAAACTGTTTTTC
TRBJ2-5,NA,TRBV19,few,CASSIGRSETQYF,TGTGCCAGTAGTATCGGCAGGTCGGAGACCCAGTACTTC
TRBJ2-6,NA,TRBV12-3/TRBV12-4,many,CASSPFGWSSSGANVLTF,TGTGCCAGCAGTCCCTTCGGTTGGTCTAGCTCTGGGGCCAACGTCCTGACTTTC
TRBJ2-2,TRBD2,TRBV5-1,many,CASSLVASGNTGELFF,TGCGCCAGCAGCTTGGTGGCTAGCGGGAACACCGGGGAGCTGTTTTTT
TRBJ2-1,NA,TRBV6-5,many,CASRSAASYNEQFF,TGTGCCAGCAGGTCAGCGGCGTCCTACAATGAGCAGTTCTTC
TRBJ2-1,NA,TRBV19,NA,CASSIRSNEQFF,TGTGCCAGTAGTATCCGTAGCAATGAGCAGTTCTTC
TRBJ2-1,NA,TRBV7-9,many,CASSPGVSSYNEQFF,TGTGCCAGCAGCCCGGGGGTTAGCTCCTACAATGAGCAGTTCTTC
TRBJ2-7,NA,TRBV7-2,many,CASRSGGYEQYF,TGTGCCAGCAGGTCGGGTGGTTACGAGCAGTACTTC
TRBJ2-5,NA,TRBV5-1,many,CASGTGGGETQYF,TGCGCCAGCGGGACTGGAGGGGGAGAGACCCAGTACTTC
TRBJ2-5,NA,TRBV4-3,many,CASSQDDGRQETQYF,TGCGCCAGCAGCCAGGATGACGGGCGGCAAGAGACCCAGTACTTC
TRBJ2-1,TRBD2,TRBV27,NA,CASRPPLAGENNEQFF,TGTGCCAGCAGGCCACCCCTAGCGGGAGAGAACAATGAGCAGTTCTTC
TRBJ2-1,TRBD2,TRBV9,many,CASGTMEHNEQFF,TGTGCCAGCGGGACTATGGAACACAATGAGCAGTTCTTC
TRBJ2-2,TRBD2,TRBV5-4,many,CASSIGLGDPGELFF,TGTGCCAGCAGCATCGGACTAGGGGATCCCGGGGAGCTGTTTTTT
TRBJ2-2,TRBD2,TRBV3-1,many,CASSSKTSGRGTGELFF,TGTGCCAGCAGCTCTAAAACTAGCGGGAGAGGAACCGGGGAGCTGTTTTTT
TRBJ2-3,NA,TRBV30,many,CAWTTGAADTQYF,TGTGCCTGGACAACGGGAGCCGCAGATACGCAGTATTTT
TRBJ2-7,NA,TRBV7-9,many,CASSLAVSSYEQYF,TGTGCCAGCAGCTTAGCGGTAAGCTCCTACGAGCAGTACTTC
TRBJ2-7,NA,TRBV29-1,many,CSVVKWNAGFYEQYF,TGCAGCGTTGTCAAGTGGAATGCAGGGTTCTACGAGCAGTACTTC
TRBJ1-5,TRBD1,TRBV7-2,NA,CASSYDRASNQPQHF,TGTGCCAGCAGCTATGACAGGGCTAGCAATCAGCCCCAGCATTTT
TRBJ1-5,NA,TRBV28,NA,CASSPWGRRDSNQPQHF,TGTGCCAGCAGTCCCTGGGGCCGCCGAGATAGCAATCAGCCCCAGCATTTT